This T cell receptor (beta chain) was recorded in a study of HIV-infected children after antiretroviral therapy interruption. Study observations and caveats: After treatment interruption started, naive CD4+ CDR3 overlap across time points dropped.

A 3' RACE protocol on RNA, with unique molecular identifiers, produced the TCR library. TCRdb re-derived calls from the 3' RACE reads in MiXCR, one entry per CDR3 protein. The sample includes approximately 96,000 distinct CDR3 sequences, approximately 6.9% of them seen just once. The CDR3 covers 15 residues. V was clipped by 7 bases and J by 0 bases, with 15 bases between them. This clonotype has at least ten counts. The antigen is undetermined. The sample's treatment: PENTA 11 planned treatment interruption arm or continuous ART arm. The sequence derives from a pool of human donors with HIV. The J gene is TRBJ1-2, the V gene TRBV12-3 or TRBV12-4; perhaps TRBD1 as D (5 bases). The material sequenced was CD45RA+ CD4+ T cells from PBMCs, pooled from several time points, taken from a donor given antiretroviral therapy, either interrupted or continuous. Subset described: naive CD4+ CD45RA+ CD45RO- T cells. For the CDR3, the DNA is TGTGCCAGCACGGTTCGACAGATACCTAACTATGGCTACACCTTC. Translating gives CASTVRQIPNYGYTF.